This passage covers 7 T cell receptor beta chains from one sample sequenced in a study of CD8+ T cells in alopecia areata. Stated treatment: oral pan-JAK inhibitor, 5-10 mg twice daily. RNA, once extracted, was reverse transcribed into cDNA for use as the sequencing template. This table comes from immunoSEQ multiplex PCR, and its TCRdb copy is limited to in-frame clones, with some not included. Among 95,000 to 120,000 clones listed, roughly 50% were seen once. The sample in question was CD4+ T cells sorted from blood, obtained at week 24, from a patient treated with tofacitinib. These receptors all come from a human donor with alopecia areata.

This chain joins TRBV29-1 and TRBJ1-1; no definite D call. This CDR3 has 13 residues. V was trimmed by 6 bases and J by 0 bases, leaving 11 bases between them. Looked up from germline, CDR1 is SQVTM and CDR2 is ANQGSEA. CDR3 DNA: TGCAGCGTAACCATGGGCATGAACACTGAAGCTTTCTTT. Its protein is CSVTMGMNTEAFF. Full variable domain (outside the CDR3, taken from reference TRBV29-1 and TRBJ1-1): SAVISQKPSRDICQRGTSLTIQCQVDSQVTMMFWYRQQPGQSLTLIATANQGSEATYESGFVIDKFPISRPNLTFSTLTVSNMSPEDSSIYLCSVTMGMNTEAFFGQGTRLTVV.

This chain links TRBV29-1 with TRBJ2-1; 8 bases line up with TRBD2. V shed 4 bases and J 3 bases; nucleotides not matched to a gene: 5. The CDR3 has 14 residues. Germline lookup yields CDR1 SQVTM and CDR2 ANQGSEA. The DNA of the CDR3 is TGCAGCGTTGGTAGCGGGGTTTACTACAATGAGCAGTTCTTC. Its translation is CSVGSGVYYNEQFF.

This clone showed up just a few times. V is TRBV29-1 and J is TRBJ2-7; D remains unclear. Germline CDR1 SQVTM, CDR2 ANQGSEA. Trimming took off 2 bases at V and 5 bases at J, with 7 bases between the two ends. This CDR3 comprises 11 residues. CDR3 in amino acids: CSVEQGNEQYF. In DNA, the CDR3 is TGCAGCGTTGAACAAGGGAACGAGCAGTACTTC.

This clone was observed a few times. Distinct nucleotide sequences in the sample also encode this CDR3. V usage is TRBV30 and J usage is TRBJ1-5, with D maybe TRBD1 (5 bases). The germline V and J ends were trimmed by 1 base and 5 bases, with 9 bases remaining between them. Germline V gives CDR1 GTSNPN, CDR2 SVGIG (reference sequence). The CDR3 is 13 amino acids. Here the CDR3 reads CAWSAQGDQPQHF. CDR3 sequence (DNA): TGTGCCTGGAGTGCTCAAGGGGATCAGCCCCAGCATTTT.

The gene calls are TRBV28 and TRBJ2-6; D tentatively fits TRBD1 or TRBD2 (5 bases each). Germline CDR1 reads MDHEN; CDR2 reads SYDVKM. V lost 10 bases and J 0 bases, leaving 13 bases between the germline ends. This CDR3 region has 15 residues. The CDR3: CATRDPLSGANVLTF. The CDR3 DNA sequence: TGTGCCACCAGGGACCCACTCTCTGGGGCCAACGTCCTGACTTTC.

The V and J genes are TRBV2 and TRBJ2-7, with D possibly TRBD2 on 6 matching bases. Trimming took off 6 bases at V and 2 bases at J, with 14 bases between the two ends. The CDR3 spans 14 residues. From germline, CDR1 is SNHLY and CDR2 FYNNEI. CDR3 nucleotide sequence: TGTGCCAGCAGGGGCAGCGGGCGGCCCTACGAGCAGTACTTC. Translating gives CASRGSGRPYEQYF.

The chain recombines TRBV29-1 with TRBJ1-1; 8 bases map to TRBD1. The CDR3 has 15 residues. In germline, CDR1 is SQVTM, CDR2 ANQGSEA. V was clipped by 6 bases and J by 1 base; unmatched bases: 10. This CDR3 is CSVRTSGTGNTEAFF. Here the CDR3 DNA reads TGCAGCGTGCGCACCTCCGGGACAGGGAACACTGAAGCTTTCTTT.